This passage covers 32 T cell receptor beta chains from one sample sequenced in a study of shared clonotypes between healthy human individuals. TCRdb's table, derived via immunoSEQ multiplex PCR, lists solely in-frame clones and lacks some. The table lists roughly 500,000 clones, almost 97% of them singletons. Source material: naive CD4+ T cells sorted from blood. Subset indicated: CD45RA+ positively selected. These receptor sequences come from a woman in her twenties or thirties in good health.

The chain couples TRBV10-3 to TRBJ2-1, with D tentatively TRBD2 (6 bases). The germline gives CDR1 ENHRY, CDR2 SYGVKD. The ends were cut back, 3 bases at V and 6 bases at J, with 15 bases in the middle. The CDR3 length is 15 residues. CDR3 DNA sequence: TGTGCCATCAGTGACGGAGACGGGAGCTTCAATGAGCAGTTCTTC. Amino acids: CAISDGDGSFNEQFF.

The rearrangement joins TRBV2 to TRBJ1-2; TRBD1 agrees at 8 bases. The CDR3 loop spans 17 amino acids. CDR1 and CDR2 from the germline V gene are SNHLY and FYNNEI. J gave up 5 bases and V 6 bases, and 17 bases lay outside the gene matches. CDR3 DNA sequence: TGTGCCAGCAGCCCCAGAACGGGAGGACAGGGAGGATATGGCTACACCTTC. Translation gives CASSPRTGGQGGYGYTF.

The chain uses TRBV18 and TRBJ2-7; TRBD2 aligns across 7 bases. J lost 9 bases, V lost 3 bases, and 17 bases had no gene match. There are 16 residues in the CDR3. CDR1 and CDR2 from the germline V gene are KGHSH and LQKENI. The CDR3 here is CASSPEGLGGTIVQYF. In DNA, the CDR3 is TGTGCCAGCTCACCGGAAGGACTAGGTGGGACCATTGTGCAGTACTTC.

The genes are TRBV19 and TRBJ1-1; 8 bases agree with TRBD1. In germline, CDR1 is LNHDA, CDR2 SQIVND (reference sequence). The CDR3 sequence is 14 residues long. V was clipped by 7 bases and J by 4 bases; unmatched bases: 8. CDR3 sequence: CASIPDTGGTEAFF. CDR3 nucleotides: TGTGCCAGTATCCCCGACACAGGGGGCACTGAAGCTTTCTTT.

CDR3 region: CASSETRGGNEQYF. In DNA, the CDR3 is TGTGCCAGCAGCGAGACTAGGGGGGGCAACGAGCAGTACTTC. This chain links TRBV2 with TRBJ2-7; perhaps TRBD2 as D (7 bases). This CDR3 region has 14 residues. The V end lost 6 bases, the J end lost 5 bases, and 17 bases lay between the germline ends. In germline, CDR1 is SNHLY, CDR2 FYNNEI. The entire variable domain, with the rest obtained from reference TRBV2 and TRBJ2-7, is as follows: EPEVTQTPSHQVTQMGQEVILRCVPISNHLYFYWYRQILGQKVEFLVSFYNNEISEKSEIFDDQFSVERPDGSNFTLKIRSTKLEDSAMYFCASSETRGGNEQYFGPGTRLTVT.

CDR3 nucleotides: TGCAGCGTTGAAACCGCCGGGCAGCCCCAGCATTTT. It specifies CSVETAGQPQHF. The gene calls are TRBV29-1 and TRBJ1-5; D not resolved. The CDR3 runs to 12 residues. V gave up 2 bases and J gave up 7 bases, with 9 bases separating them. The germline V gene has CDR1 SQVTM and CDR2 ANQGSEA.

CDR3 amino acids: CASSLGTGVPPLHF. The CDR3 bases are TGTGCCAGCAGTTTAGGGACAGGGGTTCCACCCCTCCACTTT. The gene calls are TRBV28 and TRBJ1-6, with TRBD1 matching 10 bases. Germline assignment: CDR1 MDHEN and CDR2 SYDVKM. With V trimmed by 2 bases and J by 11 bases, 3 bases remained unmatched. This CDR3 is 14 amino acids long.

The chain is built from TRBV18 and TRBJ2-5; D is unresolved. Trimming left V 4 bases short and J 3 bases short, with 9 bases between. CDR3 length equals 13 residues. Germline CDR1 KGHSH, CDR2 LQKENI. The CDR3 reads CASSRDSEETQYF. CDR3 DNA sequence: TGTGCCAGCTCACGAGACTCGGAAGAGACCCAGTACTTC.

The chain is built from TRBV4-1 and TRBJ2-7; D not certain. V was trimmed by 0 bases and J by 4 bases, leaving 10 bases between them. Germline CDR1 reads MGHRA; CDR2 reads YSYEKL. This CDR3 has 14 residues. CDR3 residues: CASSQDRLQYEQYF. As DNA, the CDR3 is TGCGCCAGCAGCCAAGATAGACTGCAATACGAGCAGTACTTC.

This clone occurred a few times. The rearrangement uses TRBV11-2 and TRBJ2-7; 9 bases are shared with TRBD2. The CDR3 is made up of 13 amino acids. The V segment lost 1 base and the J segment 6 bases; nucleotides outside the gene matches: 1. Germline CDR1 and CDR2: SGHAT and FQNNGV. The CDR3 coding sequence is TGTGCCAGCAGCTTAGCGACTAGCGGCGAGCAGTACTTC. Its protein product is CASSLATSGEQYF.

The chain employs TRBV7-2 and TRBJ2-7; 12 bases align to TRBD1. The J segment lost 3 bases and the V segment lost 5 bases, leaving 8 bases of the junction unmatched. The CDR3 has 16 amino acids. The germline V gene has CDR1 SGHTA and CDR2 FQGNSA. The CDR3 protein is CASSASGTGGFYEQYF. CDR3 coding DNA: TGTGCCAGCAGCGCTAGCGGGACAGGGGGCTTCTACGAGCAGTACTTC.

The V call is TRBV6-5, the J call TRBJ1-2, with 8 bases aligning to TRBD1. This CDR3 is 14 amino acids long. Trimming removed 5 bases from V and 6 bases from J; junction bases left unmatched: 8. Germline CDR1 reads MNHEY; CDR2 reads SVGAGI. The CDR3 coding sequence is TGTGCCAGCAGTCCCGACAGGGGATCGGATGGCTACACCTTC. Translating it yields CASSPDRGSDGYTF.

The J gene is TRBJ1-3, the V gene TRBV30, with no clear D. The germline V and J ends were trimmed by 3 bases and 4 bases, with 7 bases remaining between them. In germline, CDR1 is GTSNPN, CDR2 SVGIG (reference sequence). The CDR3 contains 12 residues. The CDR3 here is CAWSLEGNTIYF. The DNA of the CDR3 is TGTGCCTGGAGCCTAGAAGGAAACACCATATATTTT.

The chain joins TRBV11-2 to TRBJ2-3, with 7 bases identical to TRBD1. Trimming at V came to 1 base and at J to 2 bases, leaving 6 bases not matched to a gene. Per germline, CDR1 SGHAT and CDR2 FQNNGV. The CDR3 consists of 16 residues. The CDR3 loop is CASSLVRGTSTDTQYF. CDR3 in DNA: TGTGCCAGCAGCTTAGTCAGGGGGACCTCCACAGATACGCAGTATTTT.

Written as DNA, the CDR3 is TGTGCCAGCCGCGAGGACAGGGGGCTGAATGAGCAGTTCTTC. Protein: CASREDRGLNEQFF. J is TRBJ2-1 and V is TRBV6-6; TRBD1 aligns across 11 bases. Germline loops: CDR1 MNHNY, CDR2 SVGAGI (reference sequence). J gave up 7 bases and V 8 bases, and 7 bases lay outside the gene matches. CDR3 length: 14 amino acids.

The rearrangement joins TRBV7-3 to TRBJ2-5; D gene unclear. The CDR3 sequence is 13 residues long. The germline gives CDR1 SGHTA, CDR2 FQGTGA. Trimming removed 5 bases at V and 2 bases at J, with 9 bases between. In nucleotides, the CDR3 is TGTGCCAGCAGCCAGATACCTCAAGAGACCCAGTACTTC. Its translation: CASSQIPQETQYF.

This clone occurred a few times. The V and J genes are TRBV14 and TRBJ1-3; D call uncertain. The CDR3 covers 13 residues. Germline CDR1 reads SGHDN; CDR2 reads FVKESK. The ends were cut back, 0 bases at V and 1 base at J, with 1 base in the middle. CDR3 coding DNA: TGTGCCAGCAGCCAAGAATCTGGAAACACCATATATTTT. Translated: CASSQESGNTIYF. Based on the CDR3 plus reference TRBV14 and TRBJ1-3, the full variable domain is EAGVTQFPSHSVIEKGQTVTLRCDPISGHDNLYWYRRVMGKEIKFLLHFVKESKQDESGMPNNRFLAERTGGTYSTLKVQPAELEDSGVYFCASSQESGNTIYFGEGSWLTVV.

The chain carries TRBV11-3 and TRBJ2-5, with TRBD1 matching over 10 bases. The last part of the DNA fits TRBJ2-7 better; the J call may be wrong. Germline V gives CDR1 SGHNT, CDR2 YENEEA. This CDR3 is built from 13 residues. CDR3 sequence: CASSPWTGGEQYF. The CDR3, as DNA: TGTGCCAGCAGCCCTTGGACAGGGGGCGAGCAGTACTTC.

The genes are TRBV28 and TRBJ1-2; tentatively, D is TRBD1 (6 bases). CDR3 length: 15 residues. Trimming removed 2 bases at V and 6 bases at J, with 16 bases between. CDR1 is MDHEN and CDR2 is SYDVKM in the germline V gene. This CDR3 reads CASSLPDSLTHGYTF. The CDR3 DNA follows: TGTGCCAGCAGTTTACCGGACAGCCTAACCCATGGCTACACCTTC.

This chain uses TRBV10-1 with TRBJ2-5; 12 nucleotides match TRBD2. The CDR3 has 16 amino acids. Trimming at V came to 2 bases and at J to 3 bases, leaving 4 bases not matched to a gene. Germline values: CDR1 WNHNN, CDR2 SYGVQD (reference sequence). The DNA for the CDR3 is TGCGCCAGCAGTGAGGTGGCTAGCGGGAGGGAAGAGACCCAGTACTTC. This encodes CASSEVASGREETQYF.

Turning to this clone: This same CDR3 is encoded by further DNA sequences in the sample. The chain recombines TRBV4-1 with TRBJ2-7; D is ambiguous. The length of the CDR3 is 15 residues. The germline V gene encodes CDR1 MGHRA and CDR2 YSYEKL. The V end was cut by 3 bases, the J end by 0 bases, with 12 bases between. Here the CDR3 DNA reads TGCGCCAGCAGCCAGGGTCTCGGAAGCTCCTACGAGCAGTACTTC. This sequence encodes CASSQGLGSSYEQYF.

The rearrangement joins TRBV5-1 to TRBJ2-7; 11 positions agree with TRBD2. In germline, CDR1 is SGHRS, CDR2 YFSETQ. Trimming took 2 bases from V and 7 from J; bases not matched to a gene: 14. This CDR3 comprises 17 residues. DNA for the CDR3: TGCGCCAGCAGCTTAGGTAGGAGGTCTAGCGGGAGGTCTGAGCAGTACTTC. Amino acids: CASSLGRRSSGRSEQYF. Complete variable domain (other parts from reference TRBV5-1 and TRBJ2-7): KAGVTQTPRYLIKTRGQQVTLSCSPISGHRSVSWYQQTPGQGLQFLFEYFSETQRNKGNFPGRFSGRQFSNSRSEMNVSTLELGDSALYLCASSLGRRSSGRSEQYFGPGTRLTVT.

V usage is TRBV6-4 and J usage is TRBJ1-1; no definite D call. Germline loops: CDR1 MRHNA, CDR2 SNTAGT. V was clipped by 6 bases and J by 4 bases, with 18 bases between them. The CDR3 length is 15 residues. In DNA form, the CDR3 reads TGTGCCAGCAGACCCTTCGACGGGGAGGGCACTGAAGCTTTCTTT. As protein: CASRPFDGEGTEAFF.

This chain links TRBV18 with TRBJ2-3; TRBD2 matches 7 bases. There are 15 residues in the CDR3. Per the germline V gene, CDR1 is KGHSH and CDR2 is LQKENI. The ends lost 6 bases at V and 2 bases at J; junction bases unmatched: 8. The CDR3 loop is CASSLLADPTDTQYF. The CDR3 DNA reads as TGTGCCAGCTCCCTCCTAGCGGACCCCACAGATACGCAGTATTTT.

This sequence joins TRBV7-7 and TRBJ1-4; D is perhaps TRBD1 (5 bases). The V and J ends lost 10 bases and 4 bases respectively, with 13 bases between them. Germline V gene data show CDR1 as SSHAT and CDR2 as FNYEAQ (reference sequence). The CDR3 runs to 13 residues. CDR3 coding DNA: TGTGCCATAACGGACATCGATAATGAAAAACTGTTTTTT. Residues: CAITDIDNEKLFF.

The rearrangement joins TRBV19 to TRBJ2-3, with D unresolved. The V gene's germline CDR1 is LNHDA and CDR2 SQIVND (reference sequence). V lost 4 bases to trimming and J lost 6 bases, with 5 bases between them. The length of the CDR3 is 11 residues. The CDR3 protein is CASSKRDTQYF. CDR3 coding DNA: TGTGCCAGTAGTAAAAGGGATACGCAGTATTTT.

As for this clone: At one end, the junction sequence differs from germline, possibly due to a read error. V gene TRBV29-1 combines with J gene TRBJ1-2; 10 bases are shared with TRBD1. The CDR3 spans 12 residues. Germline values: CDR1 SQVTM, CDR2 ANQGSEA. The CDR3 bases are TGCAGCGCTGAAGGACAGGGGGTCGGCTACACCTTC. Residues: CSAEGQGVGYTF.

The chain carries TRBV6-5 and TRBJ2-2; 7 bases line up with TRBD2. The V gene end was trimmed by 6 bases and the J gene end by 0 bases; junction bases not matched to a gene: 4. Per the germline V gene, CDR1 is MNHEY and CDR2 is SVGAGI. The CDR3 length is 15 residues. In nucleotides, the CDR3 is TGTGCCAGCAGCCGGGACTATCCGAACACCGGGGAGCTGTTTTTT. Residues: CASSRDYPNTGELFF.

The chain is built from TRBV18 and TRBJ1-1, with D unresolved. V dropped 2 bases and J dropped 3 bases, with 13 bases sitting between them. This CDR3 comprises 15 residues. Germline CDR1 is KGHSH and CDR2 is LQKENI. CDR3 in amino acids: CASSPGPGRDTEAFF. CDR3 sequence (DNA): TGTGCCAGCTCACCAGGGCCGGGGAGGGACACTGAAGCTTTCTTT.

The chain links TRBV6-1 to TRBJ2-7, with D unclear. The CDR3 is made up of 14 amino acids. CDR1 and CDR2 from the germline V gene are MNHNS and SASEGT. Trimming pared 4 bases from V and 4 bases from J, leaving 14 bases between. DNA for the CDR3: TGTGCCAGCAGTGTAACCCTGGATACGTACGAGCAGTACTTC. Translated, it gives CASSVTLDTYEQYF.

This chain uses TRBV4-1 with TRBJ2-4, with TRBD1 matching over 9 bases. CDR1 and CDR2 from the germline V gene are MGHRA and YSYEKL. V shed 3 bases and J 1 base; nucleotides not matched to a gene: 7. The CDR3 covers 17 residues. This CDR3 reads CASSQPTGGKAKNIQYF. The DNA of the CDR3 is TGCGCCAGCAGCCAGCCTACAGGGGGCAAGGCCAAAAACATTCAGTACTTC.

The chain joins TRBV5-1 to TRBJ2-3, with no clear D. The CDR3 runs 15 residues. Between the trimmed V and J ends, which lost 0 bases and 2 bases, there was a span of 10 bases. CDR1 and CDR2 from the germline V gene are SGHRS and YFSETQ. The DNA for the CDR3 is TGCGCCAGCAGCTTGGAGGGCAGATCCACAGATACGCAGTATTTT. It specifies CASSLEGRSTDTQYF.